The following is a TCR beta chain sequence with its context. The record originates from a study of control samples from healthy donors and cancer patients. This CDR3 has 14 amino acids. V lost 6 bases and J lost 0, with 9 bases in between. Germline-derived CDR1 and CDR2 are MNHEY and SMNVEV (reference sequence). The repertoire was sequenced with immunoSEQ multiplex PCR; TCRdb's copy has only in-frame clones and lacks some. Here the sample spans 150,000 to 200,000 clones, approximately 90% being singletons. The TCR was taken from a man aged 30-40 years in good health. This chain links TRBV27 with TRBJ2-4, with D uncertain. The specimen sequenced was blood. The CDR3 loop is CASRTLLAKNIQYF. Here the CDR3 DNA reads TGTGCCAGCAGGACTCTGCTAGCCAAAAACATTCAGTACTTC.